A single sample gave rise to the 29 T cell receptor beta chains below, sequenced in a study of cytomegalovirus exposure and HLA in healthy donors (dated by TCRdb to about 2017). Receptor amplification or capture employed the immunoSEQ multiplex PCR assay. The clones in this table, taken by TCRdb from immuneACCESS, are in-frame only. Not every clone is retained; where verified, under half of the shortfall comes from an unresolved V gene, and the cause of the rest is unknown. The sample table lists about 150,000 clones, roughly 86% of them with a count of one. The top ten clones comprise approximately 2% of the sample. The sequenced material came from PBMCs. The receptors here all came from a human donor in good health.

The rearrangement uses TRBV9 and TRBJ2-3; 8 positions agree with TRBD1. J gave up 2 bases and V 9 bases, and 8 bases lay outside the gene matches. CDR3 length: 14 amino acids. The V gene's germline CDR1 is SGDLS and CDR2 YYNGEE. CDR3 in DNA: TGTGCCACCGGGACAGGAGTATTCACAGATACGCAGTATTTT. Translated, it gives CATGTGVFTDTQYF.

The chain uses TRBV13 and TRBJ2-2, with 7 bases matching TRBD1. The junction had 11 bases not matched to a gene; V was cut back by 3 bases and J by 7 bases. There are 16 residues in the CDR3. CDR1 PRHDT and CDR2 FYEKMQ come from the germline V gene (reference sequence). For the CDR3, the DNA is TGTGCCAGCAGCTTGAAATGGGGGACAGCGGTCGGGGAGCTGTTTTTT. This codes for CASSLKWGTAVGELFF. Full variable domain (missing parts from reference TRBV13 and TRBJ2-2): AAGVIQSPRHLIKEKRETATLKCYPIPRHDTVYWYQQGPGQDPQFLISFYEKMQSDKGSIPDRFSAQQFSDYHSELNMSSLELGDSALYFCASSLKWGTAVGELFFGEGSRLTVL.

This rearrangement joins TRBV7-9 to TRBJ2-3, with 16 bases aligning to TRBD2. Germline CDR1 is SEHNR and CDR2 is FQNEAQ (reference sequence). This CDR3 has 17 residues. The V gene end was trimmed by 3 bases and the J gene end by 2 bases; junction bases not matched to a gene: 2. CDR3: CASSLGLAGGNTDTQYF. The CDR3 DNA is TGTGCCAGCAGCTTGGGACTAGCGGGAGGGAACACAGATACGCAGTATTTT.

The V gene is TRBV6-1, the J gene TRBJ1-2; D is perhaps TRBD1 (6 bases). The CDR3 covers 15 residues. Between the trimmed V and J ends, which lost 6 bases and 5 bases, there was a span of 19 bases. Germline V lookup: CDR1 MNHNS, CDR2 SASEGT. DNA of the CDR3: TGTGCCAGCAGCAGACCCCAGGACAGCTTTTATGGCTACACCTTC. It specifies CASSRPQDSFYGYTF.

The chain is built from TRBV28 and TRBJ1-1; 7 positions match TRBD1. CDR3 length: 15 residues. Trimming cost V 6 bases and J 4 bases; bases outside gene matches: 11. Germline CDR1 reads MDHEN; CDR2 reads SYDVKM. This chain's CDR3 is CASRRGGGASTEAFF. In nucleotides, the CDR3 is TGTGCCAGCAGACGAGGAGGGGGCGCGAGCACTGAAGCTTTCTTT.

The rearrangement joins TRBV19 to TRBJ1-2; weak D call: TRBD1 (6 bases). The V end lost 5 bases, the J end lost 1 base, and 20 bases lay between the germline ends. CDR3 length: 17 amino acids. Germline values: CDR1 LNHDA, CDR2 SQIVND (reference sequence). The CDR3 nucleotides are TGTGCCAGTAGTTCCCGTAATGACAGGCGAAATAACTATGGCTACACCTTC. Translating it yields CASSSRNDRRNNYGYTF.

The chain employs TRBV2 and TRBJ1-1; perhaps TRBD1 as D (6 bases). CDR1 and CDR2 from the germline V gene are SNHLY and FYNNEI. The CDR3 spans 14 residues. Trimming shortened V by 1 base and J by 4 bases, and 10 bases separated the two germline ends. The CDR3 sequence: CASSEEQGITEAFF. Written as DNA, the CDR3 is TGTGCCAGCAGTGAAGAACAGGGAATCACTGAAGCTTTCTTT.

The J gene is TRBJ2-5, the V gene TRBV6-5; perhaps TRBD1 as D (7 bases). Germline V gene data show CDR1 as MNHEY and CDR2 as SVGAGI. V shed 11 bases and J shed 5 bases, with 21 bases lying between them. This CDR3 is 14 amino acids long. The CDR3 DNA is TGTGCCGCCTCCCGCGGGACAGTTTCCGAGACCCAGTACTTC. As protein: CAASRGTVSETQYF.

The J gene is TRBJ2-2, the V gene TRBV27, with 7 nucleotides matching TRBD1. V shed 2 bases, J shed 3 bases, and the junction held 3 bases outside the gene matches. Germline V gives CDR1 MNHEY, CDR2 SMNVEV (reference sequence). This CDR3 has 15 residues. CDR3 protein: CASSLITGDTGELFF. For the CDR3, the DNA is TGTGCCAGCAGTTTAATAACAGGGGACACCGGGGAGCTGTTTTTT.

This sequence joins TRBV27 and TRBJ1-5; D gene unclear. Germline assignment: CDR1 MNHEY and CDR2 SMNVEV (reference sequence). V was pared by 2 bases and J by 7 bases, with 15 bases between. There are 15 residues in the CDR3. For the CDR3, the DNA is TGTGCCAGCAGTTTAGAGGGCTCAGAAAGACAGCCCCAGCATTTT. Its translation: CASSLEGSERQPQHF.

The V call is TRBV27, the J call TRBJ2-7, with 7 bases aligning to TRBD1. Per germline, CDR1 MNHEY and CDR2 SMNVEV (reference sequence). CDR3 length equals 14 residues. V lost 5 bases to trimming and J lost 2 bases; unmatched junction nucleotides: 6. CDR3 loop: CASSAGTVPYEQYF. Written as DNA, the CDR3 is TGTGCCAGCAGTGCAGGGACAGTTCCCTACGAGCAGTACTTC.

The gene calls are TRBV7-3 and TRBJ2-3; 10 nucleotides match TRBD1. With V trimmed by 5 bases and J by 5 bases, 10 bases remained unmatched. This CDR3 region has 16 residues. Germline V gene data show CDR1 as SGHTA and CDR2 as FQGTGA. The CDR3 is CASSIAGTGALDTQYF. The CDR3 coding sequence is TGTGCCAGCAGCATTGCCGGGACAGGGGCGTTAGATACGCAGTATTTT.

The chain couples TRBV7-6 to TRBJ2-7; 7 nucleotides match TRBD1. The germline V gene has CDR1 SGHVS and CDR2 FNYEAQ. J gave up 4 bases and V 4 bases, and 7 bases lay outside the gene matches. The CDR3 is 14 amino acids. CDR3 DNA: TGTGCCAGCAGCTCGAGGGGGCAGCTTTACGAGCAGTACTTC. It translates to CASSSRGQLYEQYF.

The J gene is TRBJ2-7, the V gene TRBV10-2, with 12 bases that match TRBD2. The CDR3 is 18 amino acids. V trimming: 0 bases; J trimming: 5 bases; junction bases outside the gene matches: 11. Germline values: CDR1 WSHSY, CDR2 SAAADI. This CDR3 reads CASSESNRLAGAPNEQYF. CDR3 in DNA: TGCGCCAGCAGTGAGTCGAATCGACTAGCGGGAGCCCCGAACGAGCAGTACTTC.

V usage is TRBV19 and J usage is TRBJ1-3, with D unclear. Germline assignment: CDR1 LNHDA and CDR2 SQIVND (reference sequence). The CDR3 consists of 14 residues. The V gene lost 1 base and the J gene lost 4 bases, with 8 bases spanning the gap. The CDR3 loop is CASSIGAPGNTIYF. The CDR3, as DNA: TGTGCCAGTAGTATAGGGGCTCCCGGAAACACCATATATTTT.

This chain links TRBV15 with TRBJ2-5, with a possible D match to TRBD1 (7 bases). From germline, CDR1 is LNHNV and CDR2 YYDKDF (reference sequence). The CDR3 runs 16 residues. Trimming cost V 10 bases and J 0 bases, with 21 bases left between them. In nucleotides, the CDR3 is TGTGCCAGCGGGATTAGGGGGCGCGGGTACCAAGAGACCCAGTACTTC. Its translation: CASGIRGRGYQETQYF.

This chain uses TRBV7-2 with TRBJ2-5, with TRBD1 as a possible D gene (6 bases). The V and J ends lost 0 bases and 7 bases respectively, with 12 bases between them. The CDR3 length is 14 residues. Germline V CDR1 and CDR2: SGHTA, FQGNSA. CDR3 nucleotides: TGTGCCAGCAGCTTAGCAGACATACAGGGGACCCAGTACTTC. Its protein is CASSLADIQGTQYF.

The chain recombines TRBV11-3 with TRBJ2-1; D possibly corresponds to TRBD1 (6 bases). Trimming removed 5 bases at V and 1 base at J, with 15 bases between. Germline CDR1 and CDR2: SGHNT and YENEEA. The CDR3 covers 16 residues. The CDR3 coding sequence is TGTGCCAGCAGCCCCCAGGGGTATCTATCCTACAATGAGCAGTTCTTC. Protein: CASSPQGYLSYNEQFF.

V usage is TRBV6-1 and J usage is TRBJ1-3; D gene unclear. CDR1 MNHNS and CDR2 SASEGT come from the germline V gene. Trimming removed 2 bases at V and 0 bases at J, with 8 bases between. The CDR3 covers 15 residues. The CDR3 spells CASSEFPSSGNTIYF. The CDR3 region has the DNA TGTGCCAGCAGTGAATTTCCGAGCTCTGGAAACACCATATATTTT.

V usage is TRBV5-1 and J usage is TRBJ1-3, with TRBD1 as a possible D gene (5 bases). The CDR3 totals 16 residues. The germline gives CDR1 SGHRS, CDR2 YFSETQ. The V end was cut by 4 bases, the J end by 0 bases, with 14 bases between. This CDR3 is CASSPGLIVSGNTIYF. The CDR3 coding sequence is TGCGCCAGCAGCCCGGGACTAATAGTCTCTGGAAACACCATATATTTT.

J is TRBJ2-7 and V is TRBV5-1, with TRBD1 matching 7 bases. CDR1 and CDR2 (germline): SGHRS, YFSETQ. Unmatched junction bases numbered 8, after V lost 3 bases and J lost 2 bases. The CDR3 is 15 residues long. Here the CDR3 reads CASSYRQGTTYEQYF. The DNA of the CDR3 is TGCGCCAGCAGCTATCGACAGGGTACCACCTACGAGCAGTACTTC.

The chain couples TRBV25-1 to TRBJ1-3; tentatively, D is TRBD1 (6 bases). The CDR3 has 16 residues. Germline CDR1 is MGHDK and CDR2 is SYGVNS. The V and J ends lost 5 bases and 0 bases respectively, with 14 bases between them. CDR3 protein: CASSPNRDRSGNTIYF. The CDR3 nucleotides read TGTGCCAGCAGTCCCAACAGGGACCGCTCTGGAAACACCATATATTTT.

V is TRBV19 and J is TRBJ2-7; TRBD1 matches 11 bases. The ends lost 1 base at V and 4 bases at J; junction bases unmatched: 3. The CDR3 totals 15 residues. The germline V gene encodes CDR1 LNHDA and CDR2 SQIVND (reference sequence). CDR3 nucleotide sequence: TGTGCCAGTAGTATAGCCGGGACAGGGGGGTACGAGCAGTACTTC. Encoded protein: CASSIAGTGGYEQYF.

V and J are TRBV5-1 and TRBJ2-3, with TRBD2 matching 8 bases. V lost 0 bases and J lost 0; bases outside the gene matches: 3. The CDR3 runs to 16 residues. The germline V gene encodes CDR1 SGHRS and CDR2 YFSETQ. CDR3 sequence reads: CASSLGTSGSTDTQYF. The CDR3 DNA follows: TGCGCCAGCAGCTTGGGTACTAGCGGAAGCACAGATACGCAGTATTTT.

This clone was picked up one time. The chain uses TRBV7-2 and TRBJ1-1; D unclear. CDR1 and CDR2 (germline): SGHTA, FQGNSA. This CDR3 region has 14 residues. V lost 2 bases, J lost 1 base, and 8 bases lay in between. CDR3 sequence reads: CASSLLGQNTEAFF. As DNA, the CDR3 is TGTGCCAGCAGCTTATTGGGCCAGAACACTGAAGCTTTCTTT.

The chain recombines TRBV9 with TRBJ2-1, with 9 bases lining up with TRBD2. This CDR3 is built from 14 residues. Trimming cost V 0 bases and J 7 bases; bases outside gene matches: 2. Germline lookup yields CDR1 SGDLS and CDR2 YYNGEE. CDR3 nucleotides: TGTGCCAGCAGCGTAGGACTAGCGGTAAATGAGCAGTTCTTC. Amino acids: CASSVGLAVNEQFF.

This clone was found many times. V is TRBV29-1 and J is TRBJ1-2; the D gene is possibly TRBD1 (6 bases). The CDR3 has 13 amino acids. Germline V gives CDR1 SQVTM, CDR2 ANQGSEA. The V end was cut by 3 bases, the J end by 7 bases, with 15 bases between. CDR3 residues: CSVEVGASRGYTF. For the CDR3, the DNA is TGCAGCGTTGAGGTGGGGGCGAGTCGTGGCTACACCTTC.

The CDR3 protein is CASSLEGGRPYEQYF. The CDR3, as DNA: TGTGCCAGCAGCTTAGAAGGAGGGAGGCCCTACGAGCAGTACTTC. The chain carries TRBV7-9 and TRBJ2-7; maybe TRBD2 (6 bases). V was trimmed by 1 base and J by 2 bases, leaving 12 bases between them. CDR3 length equals 15 residues. Germline loops: CDR1 SEHNR, CDR2 FQNEAQ (reference sequence).

This clone appeared a single time. This chain uses TRBV5-8 with TRBJ2-7; TRBD1 is a possible D gene (5 bases). Germline CDR1 is SGHTS and CDR2 is YDEGEE. Trimming removed 3 bases at V and 1 base at J, with 14 bases between. The CDR3 totals 15 residues. The CDR3 coding sequence is TGTGCCAGCAGCTCCGACAGATACCAGTCCTACGAGCAGTACTTC. Translated: CASSSDRYQSYEQYF.